Sequencing of this TCR beta chain was carried out in a study of blood T cell repertoires in COVID-19 (dated by TCRdb to the early 2020s). For context, the study as a whole: Collaborator samples came from the United States, Italy and Spain and covered acute and convalescent phases of COVID-19. The prospective study material was composed of cDNA or gDNA derived from T cells, B-cell-depleted T cells, or PBMCs. Subjects who had been exposed to COVID-19, were actively infected with it, or had recovered from it provided the deeply sampled blood TCRbeta repertoires that made up the dataset. The repertoires were released in a freely available public database intended as a resource for research on the immune response to SARS-CoV-2. Samples came from the ongoing ImmuneRACE study (first 160 participants) plus 1,254 subjects from 6 global collaborators. Sample metadata almost always included a de-identified subject ID, COVID-19 status, age in years and sex. HLA class I and class II types, where available, came from metadata supplied by the sample provider rather than from assay-based typing. Study-wide findings and limitations: The amount of clinical and demographic metadata varied by source and participant and was provided uncurated.

Comment on this clone: Its cognate antigen has yet to be identified. No clone much larger than this one lies a single base away; base qualities are absent.

V is reduced by 3 bases and J by 16 bases, leaving a spacing of 22 bases between them. Looking up the germline V gene (reference sequence) yields CDR1 MNHEY and CDR2 SMNVEV. The CDR3 starts with the cysteine, ends with the phenylalanine, and has 15 residues. Here the CDR3 DNA is all that survives: 45 bases in frame from base 1. The collaborating institutions used their own protocols to collect whole blood in K2EDTA tubes. Collaborator samples were shipped for TCRbeta analysis as frozen whole blood, isolated PBMCs, or DNA extracted from either sample type. The immunoSEQ Assay, a bias-controlled multiplex PCR, was used to amplify TCRbeta CDR3 regions from genomic DNA. In the paper's pipeline: The number of nucleated cells in each sample was estimated from the amplification of reference gene primers within the assay. To quantify the absolute abundance of each unique TCRbeta CDR3 rearrangement, sequence reads were collapsed and filtered. For each sample, productive Simpson clonality was calculated as the square root of Simpson's diversity index across productive rearrangements. Drawn from immuneACCESS, this table holds only the in-frame rearrangements with V and J called that TCRdb kept. Clones are partly lost; checked studies trace under half to an unresolved V gene and leave the rest unexplained. That table supplies the V and J calls and clone size; D and trimming were determined from the DNA. The sample profile shows roughly 220,000 clones; around 84% of them were found once. The ten largest clonotypes hold 15% to 20% of the sample.

The receptor's source is a man between 25 and 39 years old with active or convalescent COVID-19. Sequenced material: peripheral blood. The chain was built from TRBV27 and TRBJ1-6, with a tentative D gene TRBD1 over 6 matching bases. The CDR3 reads CASSFRSWTEGRLHF. At the DNA level, the sequence is TGTGCCAGCAGTTTTAGAAGCTGGACAGAGGGAAGACTCCACTTT.